This T cell receptor beta chain was documented in a study of identical twins. The CDR3 has 14 residues. Germline-derived CDR1 and CDR2 are MDHEN and SYDVKM. V lost 4 bases and J lost 2; bases outside the gene matches: 4. Template switching added a universal primer site, and cDNA bore unique molecular identifiers. MiXCR was run by TCRdb on the 5' RACE reads, yielding one entry per CDR3 protein. The data show 1.5 million to 2 million distinct CDR3 sequences, with less than 35% seen just once and approximately 0.29% held by the top ten. Sequenced sample: cord blood. The receptor was isolated from a newborn girl in good health. The chain employs TRBV28 and TRBJ2-7, with TRBD2 matching over 8 bases. The DNA of the CDR3 is TGTGCCAGCAGTTCGGGACTAGAAACCTACGAGCAGTACTTC. Translated: CASSSGLETYEQYF. Drawing the rest from reference TRBV28 and TRBJ2-7, the complete variable domain is DVKVTQSSRYLVKRTGEKVFLECVQDMDHENMFWYRQDPGLGLRLIYFSYDVKMKEKGDIPEGYSVSREKKERFSLILESASTNQTSMYLCASSSGLETYEQYFGPGTRLTVT.